This is a list of T cell receptor beta chains from one sample in a study of T cells after yellow fever vaccination. In TCRdb, the 5' RACE reads were re-called with MiXCR into one record per CDR3 protein. The sample yields 150,000 to 200,000 distinct CDR3 sequences, 8% to 13% seen once. This specimen was CD8+ T cells sorted from PBMCs, taken 15 days after the yellow fever booster vaccination. Receptors originate from a man aged 18 to 29 who received the YFV17D yellow fever vaccine. Both conserved end residues are part of each CDR3. Each record gives: clone size, V gene, CDR3 protein. A clone size is listed for some rows: how often the clone was seen (once, few, many), or a class if it is expanded.

size: NA; V: TRBV4-2; CDR3: CASSHGGSSPLHF
size: NA; V: TRBV7-9; CDR3: CASSSDWGTGQETQYF
size: NA; V: TRBV4-2; CDR3: CASSQEGTVTYEQYF
size: NA; V: TRBV20-1; CDR3: CSARVAGTPNGYTF
size: few; V: TRBV9; CDR3: CASSPQAGETDTQYF
size: few; V: TRBV7-9; CDR3: CASSLARQVEKLFF
size: NA; V: TRBV27; CDR3: CASSLGGGAEQFF
size: few; V: TRBV5-1; CDR3: CASSSDRVDNYGYTF
size: NA; V: TRBV2; CDR3: CASSEGGGAGYEQYF
size: few; V: TRBV28; CDR3: CASSGSSGGIAGELFF
size: few; V: TRBV4-1; CDR3: CASSQEGTGVGQPQHF
size: NA; V: TRBV7-9; CDR3: CASSPPSDRGYEQYF
size: many; V: TRBV4-1; CDR3: CASRVNRGNYGYTF
size: NA; V: TRBV7-2; CDR3: CASSFQDRANYGYTF
size: few; V: TRBV5-1; CDR3: CASSLDPAGGPDNEQFF
size: NA; V: TRBV11-2; CDR3: CASSRGGTGVASDTQYF
size: many; V: TRBV5-1; CDR3: CASSLEGVTNNEQFF
size: many; V: TRBV21-1; CDR3: CASTWTGPELAKNIQYF
size: few; V: TRBV12-3/TRBV12-4; CDR3: CASSLGQPYEQYF
size: many; V: TRBV7-9; CDR3: CASSLVSLNTEAFF
size: few; V: TRBV6-2/TRBV6-3; CDR3: CASSYAQPQHF
size: many; V: TRBV6-6; CDR3: CASSYTQGERDTQYF
size: few; V: TRBV10-3; CDR3: CAISESSLLNTEAFF
size: NA; V: TRBV19; CDR3: CASSFRSGADTEAFF
size: NA; V: TRBV27; CDR3: CASSLDGSADTQYF
size: few; V: TRBV12-3/TRBV12-4; CDR3: CASSLERGGLDEQFF
size: many; V: TRBV7-2; CDR3: CASSFEEGPYIDGEQFF
size: NA; V: TRBV4-3; CDR3: CASSQDGGSTDTQYF
size: few; V: TRBV4-3; CDR3: CASSQDLGIMNTEAFF
size: NA; V: TRBV12-5; CDR3: CASGLGGAYEQYF
size: many; V: TRBV6-4; CDR3: CASSASGDTGELFF
size: few; V: TRBV30; CDR3: CAGGGSWAGELFF
size: few; V: TRBV7-9; CDR3: CASSQSNFGYTF
size: few; V: TRBV9; CDR3: CASSGGTINYGYTF
size: NA; V: TRBV28; CDR3: CASSSYRDSNTGELFF
size: few; V: TRBV15; CDR3: CATSRAGNTEVFF
size: NA; V: TRBV10-2; CDR3: CASTVRGAGGHGYTF
size: NA; V: TRBV7-9; CDR3: CASSPSGQAFF
size: NA; V: TRBV12-3/TRBV12-4; CDR3: CASSSGVDNNQPQHF
size: few; V: TRBV10-3; CDR3: CAISESQGTGNTIYF
size: few; V: TRBV6-2/TRBV6-3; CDR3: CASSYGRGPWETQYF
size: few; V: TRBV5-6; CDR3: CASSFEATGGRTEAFF
size: NA; V: TRBV19; CDR3: CASSMWNSPLHF
size: NA; V: TRBV12-3/TRBV12-4; CDR3: CASSPQGAGETQYF
size: many; V: TRBV29-1; CDR3: CSVEEWQGEQETQYF
size: NA; V: TRBV6-6; CDR3: CASSYSWESGANVLTF
size: few; V: TRBV12-3/TRBV12-4; CDR3: CATLDGAWAGELFF
size: few; V: TRBV6-2/TRBV6-3; CDR3: CASSYSAVGEQFF
size: few; V: TRBV6-2/TRBV6-3; CDR3: CASSYPTSGTAYEQYF
size: NA; V: TRBV4-1; CDR3: CASSSKEQGNRGEQFF
size: NA; V: TRBV7-9; CDR3: CASSPGSSGNTIYF
size: few; V: TRBV7-3; CDR3: CASSLIGRANTEAFF
size: NA; V: TRBV29-1; CDR3: CSVVPYFTDTQYF
size: NA; V: TRBV4-1; CDR3: CASSQAFQDTFKNIQYF
size: NA; V: TRBV25-1; CDR3: CASSGRDRGRETQYF
size: few; V: TRBV28; CDR3: CASSRPWEQYF
size: few; V: TRBV5-1; CDR3: CASTSGTGVSPLHF
size: NA; V: TRBV29-1; CDR3: CSVVEKTQYF
size: few; V: TRBV27; CDR3: CASSPNPGTSANTGELFF
size: NA; V: TRBV11-2; CDR3: CASSASTGGTEAFF